One sample yielded the 25 T cell receptor beta chains listed below, sequenced in a study of T cell repertoires in cytomegalovirus infection. TCRdb re-called the reads with MiXCR, one entry per CDR3 protein. The sample holds roughly 280,000 distinct CDR3 sequences, about an eighth seen once. Material for sequencing was PBMCs. These receptors all stem from a human donor in good health (CMV status not recorded). Some clones in this sample may be carry-over from other donors' samples.

This clonotype was seen repeatedly, ten times or more. The CDR3 region is CASSLEGTGISSPLHF. CDR3 DNA: TGTGCCAGCAGCTTAGAGGGAACAGGGATATCTTCACCCCTCCACTTT. The chain links TRBV7-2 to TRBJ1-6; TRBD1 is a possible D gene (6 bases). Germline CDR1 reads SGHTA; CDR2 reads FQGNSA. The V end lost 1 base, the J end lost 9 bases, and 16 bases lay between the germline ends. The CDR3 is 16 residues long.

The chain joins TRBV18 to TRBJ2-7, with TRBD1 matching over 10 bases. The CDR3 length is 18 residues. V gave up 3 bases and J gave up 3 bases; unmatched junction bases: 14. Germline V gene data show CDR1 as KGHSH and CDR2 as LQKENI. The CDR3 bases are TGTGCCAGCTCACCGGGACAGGGGCCTTCATGGGGCTACTACGAGCAGTACTTC. It specifies CASSPGQGPSWGYYEQYF.

This clonotype was picked up one time. This rearrangement joins TRBV19 to TRBJ1-6, with TRBD1 matching 8 bases. V was clipped by 4 bases and J by 6 bases; unmatched bases: 5. Germline CDR1 is LNHDA and CDR2 is SQIVND (reference sequence). The CDR3 has 15 amino acids. This CDR3 reads CASSTDRGSNSPLHF. The CDR3 region has the DNA TGTGCCAGTAGTACTGACAGGGGTAGTAATTCACCCCTCCACTTT.

The table lists this clonotype with a few counts. CDR3 bases: TGTGCCAGCAGTGCAGGGACAGGACAAAACAATGAGCAGTTCTTC. Translation gives CASSAGTGQNNEQFF. This chain uses TRBV2 with TRBJ2-1; 8 bases fit TRBD1. CDR1 and CDR2 (germline): SNHLY, FYNNEI. The V and J ends lost 4 bases and 5 bases, in that order; junction bases with no gene match: 7. The CDR3 totals 15 residues.

Ten or more counts support this clonotype. CDR3 sequence: CSVGDRVSEQYF. The CDR3 DNA is TGCAGCGTTGGGGACAGGGTTTCAGAGCAGTACTTC. The V gene is TRBV29-1, the J gene TRBJ2-7; TRBD1 agrees at 9 bases. The CDR3 length is 12 residues. The germline V gene encodes CDR1 SQVTM and CDR2 ANQGSEA. V shed 4 bases, J shed 7 bases, and the junction held 5 bases outside the gene matches.

V usage is TRBV5-4 and J usage is TRBJ2-7; no clear D gene. Per the germline V gene, CDR1 is SGHNT and CDR2 is YYREEE (reference sequence). Between the trimmed V and J ends, which lost 0 bases and 12 bases, there was a span of 28 bases. CDR3 length: 17 residues. This CDR3 reads CASSLALIWHLSTSSYF. CDR3 coding DNA: TGTGCCAGCAGCTTGGCCTTGATTTGGCACCTCTCTACGAGCTCGTACTTC.

This clonotype was found many times. This chain connects TRBV12-3 or TRBV12-4 to TRBJ2-5, with D possibly being TRBD1 (6 bases). Trimming removed 5 bases at V and 1 base at J, with 8 bases between. The CDR3 covers 13 residues. The CDR3 reads CASSVGGQETQYF. The CDR3 nucleotides are TGTGCCAGCAGTGTAGGGGGCCAAGAGACCCAGTACTTC.

The V call is TRBV19, the J call TRBJ1-5, with D uncertain. V shed 6 bases and J shed 4 bases, with 19 bases lying between them. Germline V gene sequence: CDR1 LNHDA, CDR2 SQIVND (reference sequence). CDR3 size: 16 residues. CDR3 bases: TGTGCCAGTAGCTTCAACTCAGGACGAGGGAATCAGCCCCAGCATTTT. Translating it yields CASSFNSGRGNQPQHF. Full variable domain (rest looked up from reference TRBV19 and TRBJ1-5): DGGITQSPKYLFRKEGQNVTLSCEQNLNHDAMYWYRQDPGQGLRLIYYSQIVNDFQKGDIAEGYSVSREKKESFPLTVTSAQKNPTAFYLCASSFNSGRGNQPQHFGDGTRLSIL.

This clonotype was detected only a few times. The chain employs TRBV6-5 and TRBJ2-1; 7 bases match TRBD1. This CDR3 is 17 amino acids long. CDR1 and CDR2 (germline): MNHEY, SVGAGI. Germline trimming cut 2 bases from V and 3 bases from J; bases unmatched to any gene: 10. CDR3 sequence reads: CASSYLHRGLGYNEQFF. The CDR3 DNA reads TGTGCCAGCAGTTACCTTCACAGGGGCCTAGGCTACAATGAGCAGTTCTTC.

The chain joins TRBV19 to TRBJ2-5, with TRBD1 matching 9 bases. The CDR3 sequence is 17 residues long. Germline CDR1 and CDR2: LNHDA and SQIVND (reference sequence). V lost 5 bases, J lost 5 bases, and 15 bases stayed unmatched. CDR3 nucleotides: TGTGCCAGTAGTGAGGTGGGACAGGGTGGCCCTTACGAGACCCAGTACTTC. The encoded protein is CASSEVGQGGPYETQYF.

The chain employs TRBV20-1 and TRBJ1-5, with TRBD1 matching 7 bases. From germline, CDR1 is DFQATT and CDR2 SNEGSKA (reference sequence). V was pared by 0 bases and J by 2 bases, with 10 bases of the junction left unmatched. This CDR3 has 17 residues. As DNA, the CDR3 is TGCAGTGCTAGAGAAGGGGGCGGGGTATCGGGCAATCAGCCCCAGCATTTT. It specifies CSAREGGGVSGNQPQHF.

Of note for this clonotype: One base away lies a much larger clone, so this may be a sequencing read error. The chain combines TRBV2 with TRBJ2-5, with D possibly TRBD2 on 6 matching bases. The CDR3 is 14 amino acids. From germline, CDR1 is SNHLY and CDR2 FYNNEI. The CDR3 bases are TGTGCGACGCGGAGGGGTAGCGTGGAAGAGACCCAGTACTTC. Translated: CATRRGSVEETQYF.

This clonotype was observed many times. J is TRBJ2-7 and V is TRBV7-9; D not certain. The CDR3 totals 12 residues. Germline V gene data show CDR1 as SEHNR and CDR2 as FQNEAQ (reference sequence). Trimming took off 4 bases at V and 7 bases at J, with 11 bases between the two ends. The CDR3 sequence: CASSWPTGEQYF. The DNA for the CDR3 is TGTGCCAGCAGCTGGCCTACCGGGGAGCAGTACTTC.

About this clonotype itself: A much larger clone is a single base away; this may be a read error. J is TRBJ2-7 and V is TRBV12-3 or TRBV12-4; 7 nucleotides align to TRBD1. The CDR3 covers 14 residues. The CDR3 nucleotides are TGTGTCAGCACCAGACGATCAGGGGGCTACGAGCAGTACTTC. Its protein product is CVSTRRSGGYEQYF.

V usage is TRBV2 and J usage is TRBJ1-6, with 9 bases that match TRBD1. The germline gives CDR1 SNHLY, CDR2 FYNNEI. CDR3 length equals 15 residues. Trimming cost V 10 bases and J 6 bases; bases outside gene matches: 10. The CDR3 nucleotides are TGTGCCACCCTCGCCCGGGGACAGGGTAATTCACCCCTCCACTTT. It translates to CATLARGQGNSPLHF.

This clonotype has a single count. This could be a read error, since a much larger clone is one nucleotide away. The V gene is TRBV27, the J gene TRBJ2-7; 14 nucleotides match TRBD2. CDR1 is MNHEY and CDR2 is SMNVEV in the germline V gene (reference sequence). The CDR3 extends over 18 amino acids. The CDR3 DNA follows: TGTGCCGGCAGTTATGGGACTAGCGGGAGTGGGGCCCCCTACGAGCAGTACTTC. The encoded protein is CAGSYGTSGSGAPYEQYF.

This clonotype was seen more than once but under ten times. V and J are TRBV28 and TRBJ2-1, with D possibly being TRBD1 (5 bases). The V gene lost 5 bases and the J gene lost 9 bases, with 20 bases spanning the gap. The length of the CDR3 is 15 residues. CDR1 is MDHEN and CDR2 is SYDVKM in the germline V gene. The CDR3 region is CASSPPRSTQGEQFF. In nucleotides, the CDR3 is TGTGCCAGCAGTCCCCCTCGCTCCACGCAGGGTGAGCAGTTCTTC.

This clonotype appeared many times. The chain uses TRBV7-2 and TRBJ2-7, with D maybe TRBD1 (7 bases). V was cut by 5 bases and J by 2 bases, with 16 bases left in between. From germline, CDR1 is SGHTA and CDR2 FQGNSA. This CDR3 has 15 amino acids. CDR3 protein: CASSHGTRGAYEQYF. CDR3 nucleotide sequence: TGTGCCAGCAGCCATGGGACCAGGGGGGCCTACGAGCAGTACTTC. The full variable domain, its missing parts supplied by reference TRBV7-2 and TRBJ2-7, is GAGVSQSPSNKVTEKGKDVELRCDPISGHTALYWYRQSLGQGLEFLIYFQGNSAPDKSGLPSDRFSAERTGGSVSTLTIQRTQQEDSAVYLCASSHGTRGAYEQYFGPGTRLTVT.

This clonotype was counted at least ten times. The V and J genes are TRBV7-2 and TRBJ2-7; 8 positions match TRBD2. Germline CDR1 and CDR2: SGHTA and FQGNSA. CDR3 size: 16 residues. The junction had 13 bases not matched to a gene; V was cut back by 5 bases and J by 4 bases. DNA of the CDR3: TGTGCCAGCAGCGAGACTAGCGCCTCGGACATATACGAGCAGTACTTC. This sequence encodes CASSETSASDIYEQYF.

This chain joins TRBV11-3 and TRBJ2-3; perhaps TRBD1 as D (5 bases). V gave up 5 bases and J gave up 4 bases, with 13 bases separating them. The CDR3 sequence is 14 residues long. The V gene's germline CDR1 is SGHNT and CDR2 YENEEA. The CDR3 loop reads CASSPRQNPDTQYF. The CDR3 nucleotides are TGTGCCAGCAGCCCCCGACAGAACCCAGATACGCAGTATTTT.

In its sample, this clonotype was seen a few times. The chain recombines TRBV27 with TRBJ2-2; 9 bases line up with TRBD1. The germline gives CDR1 MNHEY, CDR2 SMNVEV (reference sequence). CDR3 length: 15 amino acids. The junction had 6 bases not matched to a gene; V was cut back by 6 bases and J by 4 bases. This CDR3 reads CASRPTGGRTGELFF. CDR3 sequence (DNA): TGTGCCAGCAGACCAACAGGGGGCCGCACCGGGGAGCTGTTTTTT.

Many counts were recorded for this clonotype. This chain connects TRBV7-2 to TRBJ1-2, with D perhaps TRBD1 (5 bases). This CDR3 spans 12 amino acids. Per germline, CDR1 SGHTA and CDR2 FQGNSA. V lost 5 bases and J 4 bases, leaving 8 bases between the germline ends. The CDR3 is CASSQQVYGYTF. The CDR3 nucleotides read TGTGCCAGCAGCCAACAGGTCTATGGCTACACCTTC.

This clonotype was seen ten or more times. V is TRBV7-3 and J is TRBJ2-1; the match to TRBD2 covers 7 bases. V gave up 2 bases and J gave up 4 bases; unmatched junction bases: 5. Per germline, CDR1 SGHTA and CDR2 FQGTGA. CDR3 size: 15 residues. CDR3 DNA: TGTGCCAGCAGCTTAGGCGGGAGCAGGTACAATGAGCAGTTCTTC. Protein: CASSLGGSRYNEQFF. Drawing the rest from reference TRBV7-3 and TRBJ2-1, the complete variable domain is GAGVSQTPSNKVTEKGKYVELRCDPISGHTALYWYRQSLGQGPEFLIYFQGTGAADDSGLPNDRFFAVRPEGSVSTLKIQRTERGDSAVYLCASSLGGSRYNEQFFGPGTRLTVL.

The CDR3 loop reads CASTRRGNEKLFF. The CDR3 DNA reads TGTGCCAGCACACGGCGTGGGAATGAAAAACTGTTTTTT. V usage is TRBV7-2 and J usage is TRBJ1-4, with no clear D. The CDR3 length is 13 residues. Trimming left V 7 bases short and J 5 bases short, with 11 bases between. The germline V gene encodes CDR1 SGHTA and CDR2 FQGNSA.

The rearrangement uses TRBV28 and TRBJ2-3; tentative D call: TRBD2 (5 bases). The germline CDR1 and CDR2 sequences are MDHEN and SYDVKM. The CDR3 has 11 residues. V lost 10 bases and J 6 bases, leaving 11 bases between the germline ends. The CDR3 DNA sequence: TGTGCCACCGCTGGACTCGATACGCAGTATTTT. It codes for CATAGLDTQYF. The full variable domain, with the rest looked up from reference TRBV28 and TRBJ2-3, is DVKVTQSSRYLVKRTGEKVFLECVQDMDHENMFWYRQDPGLGLRLIYFSYDVKMKEKGDIPEGYSVSREKKERFSLILESASTNQTSMYLCATAGLDTQYFGPGTRLTVL.